The present T cell receptor beta chain was sequenced within a study of T cell repertoires in cytomegalovirus infection. CDR3 size: 14 residues. V lost 7 bases and J lost 4; bases outside the gene matches: 5. Germline loops: CDR1 DFQATT, CDR2 SNEGSKA (reference sequence). This clonotype was observed a single time. Its antigen remains unknown. MiXCR was run by TCRdb on the reads, yielding one entry per CDR3 protein. The table records around 750,000 distinct CDR3 sequences, approximately 30% of them present only once. Sequencing was performed on cultured CD8+ T cells from PBMCs, taken from culture after CMV antigen stimulation. This TCR was recovered from a human donor in good health (CMV status not recorded). Some clones in this sample may be carry-over from other donors' samples. The V and J genes are TRBV20-1 and TRBJ2-7; 15 bases agree with TRBD2. DNA for the CDR3: TGCAGTGTTTTCGGACTAGCGGGGGGGTACGAGCAGTACTTC. Protein sequence: CSVFGLAGGYEQYF.